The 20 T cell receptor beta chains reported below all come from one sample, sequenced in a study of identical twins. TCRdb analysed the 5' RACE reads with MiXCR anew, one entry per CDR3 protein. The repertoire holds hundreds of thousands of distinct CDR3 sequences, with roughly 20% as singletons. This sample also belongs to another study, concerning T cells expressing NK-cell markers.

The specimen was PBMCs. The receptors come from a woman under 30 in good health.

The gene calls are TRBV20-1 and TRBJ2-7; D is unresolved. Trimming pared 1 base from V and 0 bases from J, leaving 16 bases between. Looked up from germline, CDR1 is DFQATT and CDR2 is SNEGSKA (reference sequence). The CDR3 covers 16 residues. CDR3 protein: CSARVPKARSSYEQYF. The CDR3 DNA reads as TGCAGTGCTAGAGTCCCAAAGGCAAGGAGCTCCTACGAGCAGTACTTC.

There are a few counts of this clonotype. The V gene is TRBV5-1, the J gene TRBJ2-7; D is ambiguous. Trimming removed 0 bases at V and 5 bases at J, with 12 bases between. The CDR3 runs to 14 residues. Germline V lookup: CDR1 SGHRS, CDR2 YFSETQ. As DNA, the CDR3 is TGCGCCAGCAGCTTGGCGTCGGGCCAGGACGAGCAGTACTTC. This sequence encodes CASSLASGQDEQYF.

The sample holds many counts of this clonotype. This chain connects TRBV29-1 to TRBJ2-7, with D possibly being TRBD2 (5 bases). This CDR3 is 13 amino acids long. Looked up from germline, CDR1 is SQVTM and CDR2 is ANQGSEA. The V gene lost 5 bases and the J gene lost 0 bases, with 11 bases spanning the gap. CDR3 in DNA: TGCAGCGTTATTACTAGGACCTCCTACGAGCAGTACTTC. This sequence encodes CSVITRTSYEQYF.

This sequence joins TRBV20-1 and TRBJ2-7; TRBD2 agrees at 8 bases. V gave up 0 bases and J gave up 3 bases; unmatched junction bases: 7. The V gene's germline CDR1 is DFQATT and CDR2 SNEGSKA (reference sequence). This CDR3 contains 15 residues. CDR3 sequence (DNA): TGCAGTGCTAGAGATTCCACTAGCGGTAGCTACGAGCAGTACTTC. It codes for CSARDSTSGSYEQYF.

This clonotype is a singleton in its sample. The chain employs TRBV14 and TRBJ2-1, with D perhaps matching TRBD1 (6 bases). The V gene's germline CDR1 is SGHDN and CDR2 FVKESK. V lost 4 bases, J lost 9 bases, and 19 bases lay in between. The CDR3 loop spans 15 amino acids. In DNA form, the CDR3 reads TGTGCCAGCAGCCCCATTAATCACAGGGCAGGTGAGCAGTTCTTC. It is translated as CASSPINHRAGEQFF.

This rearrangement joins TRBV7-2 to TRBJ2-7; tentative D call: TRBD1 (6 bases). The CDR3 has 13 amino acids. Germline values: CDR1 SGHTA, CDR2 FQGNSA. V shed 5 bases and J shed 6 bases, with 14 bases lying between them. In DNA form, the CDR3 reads TGTGCCAGCAGCACCCGGGACATTCGCGAGCAGTACTTC. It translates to CASSTRDIREQYF.

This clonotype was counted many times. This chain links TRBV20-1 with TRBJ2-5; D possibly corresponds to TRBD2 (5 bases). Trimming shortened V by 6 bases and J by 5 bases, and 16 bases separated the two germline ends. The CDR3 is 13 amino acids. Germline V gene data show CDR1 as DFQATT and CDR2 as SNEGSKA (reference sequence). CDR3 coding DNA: TGCAGTGCGCCTGGACTGCGCCGCGAGACCCAGTACTTC. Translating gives CSAPGLRRETQYF.

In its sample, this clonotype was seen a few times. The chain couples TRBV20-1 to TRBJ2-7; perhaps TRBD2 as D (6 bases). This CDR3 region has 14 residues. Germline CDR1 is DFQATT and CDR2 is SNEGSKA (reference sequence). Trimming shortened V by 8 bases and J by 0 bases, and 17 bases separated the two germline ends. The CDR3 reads CSFAASDSSYEQYF. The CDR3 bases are TGCAGTTTCGCGGCTAGCGATAGCTCCTACGAGCAGTACTTC.

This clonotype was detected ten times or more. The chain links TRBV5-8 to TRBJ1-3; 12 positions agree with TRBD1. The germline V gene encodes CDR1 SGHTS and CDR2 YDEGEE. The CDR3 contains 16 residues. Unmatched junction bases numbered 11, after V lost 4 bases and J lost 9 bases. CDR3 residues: CASSLRRPGQGATIYF. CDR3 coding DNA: TGTGCCAGCAGCCTGCGTCGACCGGGACAGGGGGCCACCATATATTTT.

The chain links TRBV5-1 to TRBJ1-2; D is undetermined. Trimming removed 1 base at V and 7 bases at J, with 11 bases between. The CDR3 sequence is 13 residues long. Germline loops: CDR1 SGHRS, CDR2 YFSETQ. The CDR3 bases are TGCGCCAGCAGCTTGAGTTCTCTTTCTGGCTACACCTTC. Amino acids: CASSLSSLSGYTF.

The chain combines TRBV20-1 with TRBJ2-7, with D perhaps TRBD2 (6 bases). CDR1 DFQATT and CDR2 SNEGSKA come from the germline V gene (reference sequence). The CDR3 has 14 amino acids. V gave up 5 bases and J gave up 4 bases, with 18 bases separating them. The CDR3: CSAARDLGWYEQYF. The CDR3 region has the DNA TGCAGTGCTGCGCGGGACTTGGGGTGGTACGAGCAGTACTTC.

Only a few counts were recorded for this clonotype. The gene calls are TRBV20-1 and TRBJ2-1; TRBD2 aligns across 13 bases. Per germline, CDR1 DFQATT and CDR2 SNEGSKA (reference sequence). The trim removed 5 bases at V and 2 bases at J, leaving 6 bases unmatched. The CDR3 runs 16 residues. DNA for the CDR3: TGCAGTGCTGCCGGGACTAGCGGGGCGACCTACAATGAGCAGTTCTTC. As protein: CSAAGTSGATYNEQFF.

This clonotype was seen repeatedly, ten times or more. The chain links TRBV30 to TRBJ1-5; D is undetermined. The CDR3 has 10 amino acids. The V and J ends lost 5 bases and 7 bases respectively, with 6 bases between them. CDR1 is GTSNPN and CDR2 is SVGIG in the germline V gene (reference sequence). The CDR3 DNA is TGTGCCTGGCCGCAACAGCCCCAGCATTTT. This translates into CAWPQQPQHF.

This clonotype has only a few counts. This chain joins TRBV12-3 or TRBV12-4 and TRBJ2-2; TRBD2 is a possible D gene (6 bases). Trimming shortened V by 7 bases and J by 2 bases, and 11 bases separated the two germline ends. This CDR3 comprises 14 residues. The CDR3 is CASKLAANTGELFF. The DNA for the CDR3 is TGTGCCAGCAAACTAGCTGCTAACACCGGGGAGCTGTTTTTT.

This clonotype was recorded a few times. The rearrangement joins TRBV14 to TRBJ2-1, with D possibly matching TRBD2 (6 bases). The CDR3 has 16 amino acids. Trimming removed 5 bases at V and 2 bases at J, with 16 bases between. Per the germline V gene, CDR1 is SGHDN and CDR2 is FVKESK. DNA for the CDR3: TGTGCCAGCAGCTCCCTTAGTGGGGGGACCTACAATGAGCAGTTCTTC. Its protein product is CASSSLSGGTYNEQFF.

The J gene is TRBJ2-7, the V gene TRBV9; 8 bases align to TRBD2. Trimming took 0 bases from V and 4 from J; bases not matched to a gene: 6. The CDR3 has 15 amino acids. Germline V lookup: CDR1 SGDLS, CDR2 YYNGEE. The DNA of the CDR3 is TGTGCCAGCAGCGTAGGGGGACTAGTGGCTTACGAGCAGTACTTC. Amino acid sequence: CASSVGGLVAYEQYF.

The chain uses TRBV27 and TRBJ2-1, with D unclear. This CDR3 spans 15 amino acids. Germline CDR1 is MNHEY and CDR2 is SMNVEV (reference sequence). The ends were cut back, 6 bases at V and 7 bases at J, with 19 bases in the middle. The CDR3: CASSETVAYGNEQFF. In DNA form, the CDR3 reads TGTGCCAGCAGCGAGACGGTGGCCTATGGAAATGAGCAGTTCTTC.

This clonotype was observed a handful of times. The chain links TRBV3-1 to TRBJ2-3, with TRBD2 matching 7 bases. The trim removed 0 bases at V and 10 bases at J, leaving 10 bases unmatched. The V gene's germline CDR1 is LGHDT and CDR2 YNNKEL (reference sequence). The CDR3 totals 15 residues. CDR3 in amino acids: CASSQDPRGGRAQYF. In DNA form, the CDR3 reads TGTGCCAGCAGCCAAGATCCCCGCGGGGGACGGGCGCAGTATTTT.

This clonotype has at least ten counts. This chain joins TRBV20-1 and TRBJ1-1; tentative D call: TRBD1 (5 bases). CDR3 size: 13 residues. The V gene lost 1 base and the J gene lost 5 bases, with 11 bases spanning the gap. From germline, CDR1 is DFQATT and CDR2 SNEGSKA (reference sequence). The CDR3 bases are TGCAGTGCTAGAGGGGCAGGGCCAACTGAAGCTTTCTTT. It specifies CSARGAGPTEAFF.

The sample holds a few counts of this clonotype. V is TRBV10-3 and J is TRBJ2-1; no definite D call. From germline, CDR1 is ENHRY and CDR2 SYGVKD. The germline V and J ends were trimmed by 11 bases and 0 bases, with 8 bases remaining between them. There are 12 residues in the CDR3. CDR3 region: CAVGSSYNEQFF. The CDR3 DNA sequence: TGTGCCGTAGGAAGCTCCTACAATGAGCAGTTCTTC.